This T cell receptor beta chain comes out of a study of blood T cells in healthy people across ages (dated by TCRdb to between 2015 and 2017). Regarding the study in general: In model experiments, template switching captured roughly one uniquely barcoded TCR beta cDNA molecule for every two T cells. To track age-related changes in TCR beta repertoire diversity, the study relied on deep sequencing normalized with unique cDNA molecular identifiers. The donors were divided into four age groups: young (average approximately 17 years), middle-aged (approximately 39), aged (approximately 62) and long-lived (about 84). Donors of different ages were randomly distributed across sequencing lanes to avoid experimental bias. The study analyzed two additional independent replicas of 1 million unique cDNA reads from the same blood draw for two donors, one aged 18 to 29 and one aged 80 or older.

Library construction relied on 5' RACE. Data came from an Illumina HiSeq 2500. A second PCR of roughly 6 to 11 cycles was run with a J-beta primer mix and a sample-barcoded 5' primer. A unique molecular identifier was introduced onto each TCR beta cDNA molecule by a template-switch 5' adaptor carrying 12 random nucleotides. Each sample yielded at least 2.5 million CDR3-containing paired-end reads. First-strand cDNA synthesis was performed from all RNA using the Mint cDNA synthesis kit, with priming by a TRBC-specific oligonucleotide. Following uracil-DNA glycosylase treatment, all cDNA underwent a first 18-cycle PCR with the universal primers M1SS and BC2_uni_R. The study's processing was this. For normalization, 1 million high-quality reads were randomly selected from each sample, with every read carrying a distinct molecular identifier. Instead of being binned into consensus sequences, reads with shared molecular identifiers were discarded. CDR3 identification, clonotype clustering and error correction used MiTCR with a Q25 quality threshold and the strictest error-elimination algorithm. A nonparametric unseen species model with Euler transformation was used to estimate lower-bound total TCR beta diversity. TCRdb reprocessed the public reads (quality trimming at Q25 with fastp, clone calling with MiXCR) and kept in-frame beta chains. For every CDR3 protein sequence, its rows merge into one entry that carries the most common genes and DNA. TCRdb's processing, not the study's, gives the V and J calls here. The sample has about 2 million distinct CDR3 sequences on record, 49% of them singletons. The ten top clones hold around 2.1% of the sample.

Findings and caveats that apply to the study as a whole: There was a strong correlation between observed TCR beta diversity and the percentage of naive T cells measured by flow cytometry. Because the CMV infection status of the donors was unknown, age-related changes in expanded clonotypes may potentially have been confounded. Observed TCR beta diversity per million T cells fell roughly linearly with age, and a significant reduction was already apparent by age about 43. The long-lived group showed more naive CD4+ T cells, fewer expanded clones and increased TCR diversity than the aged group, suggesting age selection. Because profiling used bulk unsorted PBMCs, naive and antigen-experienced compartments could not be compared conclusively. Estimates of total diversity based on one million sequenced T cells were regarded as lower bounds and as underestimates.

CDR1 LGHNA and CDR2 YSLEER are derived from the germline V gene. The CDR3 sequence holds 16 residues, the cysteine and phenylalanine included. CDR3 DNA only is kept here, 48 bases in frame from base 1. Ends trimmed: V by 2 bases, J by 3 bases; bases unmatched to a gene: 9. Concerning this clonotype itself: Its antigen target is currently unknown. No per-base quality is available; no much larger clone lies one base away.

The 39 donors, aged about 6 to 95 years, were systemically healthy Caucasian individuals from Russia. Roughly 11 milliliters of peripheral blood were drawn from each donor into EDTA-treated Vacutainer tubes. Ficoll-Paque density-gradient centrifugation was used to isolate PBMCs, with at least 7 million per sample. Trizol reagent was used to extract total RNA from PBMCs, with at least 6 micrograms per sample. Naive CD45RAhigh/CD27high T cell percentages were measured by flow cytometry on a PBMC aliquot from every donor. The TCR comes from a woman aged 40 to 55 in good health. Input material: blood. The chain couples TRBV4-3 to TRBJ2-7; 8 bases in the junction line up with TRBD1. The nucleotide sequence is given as TGCGCCAGCAGCCAACACCGAGGACAGGGAGGCTACGAGCAGTACTTC. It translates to CASSQHRGQGGYEQYF.